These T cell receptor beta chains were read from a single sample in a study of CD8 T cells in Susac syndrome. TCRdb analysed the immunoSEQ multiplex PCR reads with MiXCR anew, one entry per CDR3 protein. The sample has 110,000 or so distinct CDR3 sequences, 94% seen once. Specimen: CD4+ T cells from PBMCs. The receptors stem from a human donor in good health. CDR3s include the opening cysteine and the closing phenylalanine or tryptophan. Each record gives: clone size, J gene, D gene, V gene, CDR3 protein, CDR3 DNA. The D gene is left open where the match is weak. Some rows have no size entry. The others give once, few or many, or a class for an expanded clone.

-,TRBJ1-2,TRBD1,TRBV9,CASSISGTGDLGYTF,TGTGCCAGCAGCATTTCCGGGACAGGGGATCTCGGCTACACCTTC
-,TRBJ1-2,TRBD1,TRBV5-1,CASSSLPGQEDGYTF,TGCGCCAGCAGCTCGCTCCCGGGACAGGAGGATGGCTACACCTTC
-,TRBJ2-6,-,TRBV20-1,CSARSSGSGANVLTF,TGCAGTGCTAGATCCTCAGGGTCTGGGGCCAACGTCCTGACTTTC
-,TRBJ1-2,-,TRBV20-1,CSARGDIYGYTF,TGCAGTGCCCGAGGGGATATCTATGGCTACACCTTC
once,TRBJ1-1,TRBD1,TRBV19,CASSIVTGGTTEAFF,TGTGCCAGTAGTATAGTAACAGGGGGGACCACTGAAGCTTTCTTT
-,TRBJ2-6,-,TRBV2,CASSPSASYGANVLTF,TGTGCCAGCAGCCCCAGCGCCAGTTACGGGGCCAACGTCCTGACTTTC
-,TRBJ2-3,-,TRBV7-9,CASSPRGGTQYF,TGTGCCAGCAGCCCCAGGGGAGGTACGCAGTATTTT
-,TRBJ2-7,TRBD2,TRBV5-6,CASKKMGLAGAREQYF,TGTGCCAGCAAAAAGATGGGACTAGCGGGAGCGCGGGAGCAGTACTTC
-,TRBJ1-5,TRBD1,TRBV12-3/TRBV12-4,CASSFLTGTGIDQPQHF,TGTGCCAGCAGTTTCCTCACCGGGACAGGGATCGATCAGCCCCAGCATTTT
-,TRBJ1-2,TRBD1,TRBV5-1,CASSVDGTGDGYTF,TGCGCCAGCAGCGTAGACGGGACAGGGGACGGCTACACCTTC
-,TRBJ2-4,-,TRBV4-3,CASSQVQENIQYF,TGCGCCAGCAGCCAAGTGCAGGAAAACATTCAGTACTTC
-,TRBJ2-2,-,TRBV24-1,CATSDLSSSNTGELFF,TGTGCCACCAGTGATTTGTCCAGTTCGAACACCGGGGAGCTGTTTTTT
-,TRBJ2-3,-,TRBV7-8,CASSLRRDLTDTQYF,TGTGCCAGCAGCTTACGGCGGGACCTCACAGATACGCAGTATTTT
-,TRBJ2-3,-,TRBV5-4,CASSVEGTDTQYF,TGTGCCAGCAGCGTTGAGGGCACAGATACGCAGTATTTT
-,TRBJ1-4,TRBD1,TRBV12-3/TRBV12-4,CASSNRGNEKLFF,TGTGCCAGCAGCAACAGGGGGAATGAAAAACTGTTTTTT
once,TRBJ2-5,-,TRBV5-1,CASSFQNQETQYF,TGCGCCAGCAGCTTTCAGAACCAAGAGACCCAGTACTTC
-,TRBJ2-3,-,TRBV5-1,CASSLQIGDTQYF,TGCGCCAGCAGCTTGCAGATAGGAGATACGCAGTATTTT
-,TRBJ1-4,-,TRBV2,CASSDGGYEKLFF,TGTGCCAGCAGTGATGGGGGCTATGAAAAACTGTTTTTT
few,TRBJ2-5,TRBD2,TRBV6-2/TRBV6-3,CASSQGLAGGQETQYF,TGTGCCAGCAGTCAGGGACTAGCGGGAGGGCAAGAGACCCAGTACTTC
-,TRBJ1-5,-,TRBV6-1,CASSEIQPQHF,TGTGCCAGCAGTGAAATCCAGCCCCAGCATTTT
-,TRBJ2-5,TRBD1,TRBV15,CATSRARQGGETQYF,TGTGCCACCAGCAGAGCTCGACAGGGGGGAGAGACCCAGTACTTC
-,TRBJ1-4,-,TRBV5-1,CASSQRGPNEKLFF,TGCGCCAGCAGCCAGAGGGGTCCTAATGAAAAACTGTTTTTT
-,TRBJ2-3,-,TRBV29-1,CSVVGGSADTQYF,TGCAGCGTTGTCGGTGGGAGCGCAGATACGCAGTATTTT